A selection of T cell receptor beta chains follows, all from one sample in a study of blood T cell repertoires in COVID-19. This table comes from immunoSEQ multiplex PCR, and its TCRdb copy is limited to in-frame clones, with some not included. The sample has roughly 250,000 clones, around 82% seen once. The sequencing sample was made of peripheral blood. All receptors derive from a woman aged 65 to 85 with acute or convalescent COVID-19. CDR3s include the opening cysteine and the closing phenylalanine or tryptophan. Fields, in order: V gene, clone size, CDR3 length, D gene, J gene, CDR3 protein, CDR3 DNA. The D gene is left open where the match is weak. Some rows have no size entry. The others give once, few or many, or a class for an expanded clone.

TRBV21-1	NA	14	NA	TRBJ1-2	CASNKDGLPYGYTF	TGTGCCAGCAACAAGGACGGACTGCCTTATGGCTACACCTTC
TRBV19	NA	15	TRBD2	TRBJ2-5	CASTPGTSGGETQYF	TGTGCCAGTACCCCCGGGACTAGCGGTGGGGAGACCCAGTACTTC
TRBV6-5	NA	14	TRBD1	TRBJ1-3	CASNPDRTGNTIYF	TGTGCCAGCAATCCGGACAGGACCGGAAACACCATATATTTT
TRBV3-1/TRBV3-2	NA	16	TRBD2	TRBJ2-1	CASSLSLAGGLYEQFF	TGTGCCAGCAGCCTCTCACTAGCGGGGGGTCTGTATGAGCAGTTCTTC
TRBV7-9	few	15	TRBD1	TRBJ1-2	CASSLLRTGADGYTF	TGTGCCAGCAGCTTATTGAGGACAGGGGCGGATGGCTACACCTTC
TRBV6-5	NA	13	NA	TRBJ1-1	CASSSLMNTEAFF	TGTGCCAGCAGTTCCCTTATGAACACTGAAGCTTTCTTT
TRBV7-2	NA	12	NA	TRBJ1-2	CASSLAEDKHTF	TGTGCCAGCAGCTTAGCGGAGGATAAGCACACCTTC
TRBV19	NA	19	TRBD2	TRBJ2-3	CASSSPPTLAGTRTDTQYF	TGTGCCAGTAGTAGTCCCCCGACTCTAGCGGGAACTCGCACAGATACGCAGTATTTT
TRBV12-5	NA	16	NA	TRBJ1-2	CASGLALGGGNYGYTF	TGTGCTAGTGGTTTGGCCCTGGGGGGGGGCAACTATGGCTACACCTTC
TRBV4-2	NA	15	TRBD1	TRBJ1-4	CASSPHRGSNEKLFF	TGTGCCAGCAGCCCGCACAGGGGTTCTAATGAAAAACTGTTTTTT
TRBV3-1/TRBV3-2	NA	17	TRBD2	TRBJ2-2	CASSRTSGGENTGELFF	TGTGCCAGCAGCAGGACTAGCGGGGGAGAGAACACCGGGGAGCTGTTTTTT
TRBV10-3	NA	16	TRBD1	TRBJ1-1	CAIRKGTGGSYTEAFF	TGTGCCATCAGGAAGGGGACAGGGGGATCCTACACTGAAGCTTTCTTT
TRBV28	NA	14	NA	TRBJ2-7	CASSFAAGRGEQYF	TGTGCCAGCAGCTTCGCGGCGGGGAGAGGGGAGCAGTACTTC
TRBV11-2	NA	16	NA	TRBJ2-1	CASSLVPGNLGNEQFF	TGTGCCAGCAGCTTAGTTCCCGGGAACCTGGGAAATGAGCAGTTCTTC
TRBV7-2	NA	16	NA	TRBJ1-6	CASSLDFSGGGSPLHF	TGTGCCAGCAGCTTAGATTTTAGCGGGGGTGGCTCACCCCTCCACTTT
TRBV2	NA	19	TRBD2	TRBJ2-2	CASSEARGTWAGNTGELFF	TGTGCCAGCAGTGAAGCGCGGGGGACCTGGGCAGGGAACACCGGGGAGCTGTTTTTT
TRBV28	few	14	TRBD1	TRBJ1-6	CASSWTGYNSPLHF	TGTGCCAGCAGTTGGACAGGGTATAATTCACCCCTCCACTTT
TRBV6-1	NA	14	TRBD1	TRBJ1-6	CASSEHRGHSPLHF	TGTGCCAGCAGTGAGCACAGGGGGCACTCACCCCTCCACTTT
TRBV3-1/TRBV3-2	NA	14	NA	TRBJ1-2	CASSQGAVNYGYTF	TGTGCCAGCAGCCAAGGCGCCGTCAACTATGGCTACACCTTC
TRBV5-5	NA	16	TRBD1	TRBJ2-7	CASSLDGGQGLNEQYF	TGTGCCAGCAGCTTGGATGGGGGACAGGGTCTCAACGAGCAGTACTTC
TRBV6-5	NA	13	NA	TRBJ1-1	CASSLTGLTEAFF	TGTGCCAGCAGCCTAACAGGGCTCACTGAAGCTTTCTTT
TRBV5-6	NA	16	NA	TRBJ1-3	CASSLAEVGGGNTIYF	TGTGCCAGCAGCTTGGCGGAGGTAGGAGGTGGAAACACCATATATTTT
TRBV6-2/TRBV6-3	NA	16	TRBD1	TRBJ1-2	CASSTRTGAPLYGYTF	TGTGCCAGCAGTACGCGGACAGGCGCGCCGCTCTATGGCTACACCTTC
TRBV28	NA	11	NA	TRBJ2-7	CASSLTVEQYF	TGTGCCAGCAGTTTAACGGTCGAGCAGTACTTC
TRBV6-5	NA	15	TRBD1	TRBJ1-1	CASSYYGQGNTEAFF	TGTGCCAGCAGTTACTATGGACAGGGGAACACTGAAGCTTTCTTT
TRBV15	NA	15	NA	TRBJ1-1	CATSRDHGVNTEAFF	TGTGCCACCAGCAGAGATCACGGGGTGAACACTGAAGCTTTCTTT
TRBV2	NA	13	NA	TRBJ1-1	CASNTDRPTEAFF	TGTGCCAGCAATACAGACAGACCCACTGAAGCTTTCTTT
TRBV6-2/TRBV6-3	NA	14	NA	TRBJ1-1	CASSEGVLSTEAFF	TGTGCCAGCAGTGAGGGGGTGTTAAGCACTGAAGCTTTCTTT
TRBV10-3	NA	14	TRBD1	TRBJ1-2	CAISEKRQGYGYTF	TGTGCCATCAGTGAGAAGCGACAGGGGTATGGCTACACCTTC
TRBV2	few	14	TRBD1	TRBJ2-7	CASRAGTGSYEQYF	TGTGCCAGCAGGGCCGGGACAGGGTCCTACGAGCAGTACTTC
TRBV5-4	NA	14	TRBD1	TRBJ1-2	CASSLSTGNYGYTF	TGTGCCAGCAGCTTGTCGACAGGGAACTATGGCTACACCTTC
TRBV9	once	15	TRBD1	TRBJ1-3	CASSGTGTAGNTIYF	TGTGCCAGCAGCGGTACAGGGACAGCTGGAAACACCATATATTTT
TRBV7-2	NA	16	TRBD2	TRBJ2-3	CASSPPGGGPADTQYF	TGTGCCAGCAGCCCTCCGGGGGGAGGACCCGCAGATACGCAGTATTTT
TRBV6-5	NA	16	NA	TRBJ2-7	CASSYSSGQGIDEQYF	TGTGCCAGCAGTTACTCATCAGGACAAGGGATCGACGAGCAGTACTTC
TRBV3-1/TRBV3-2	NA	16	NA	TRBJ2-5	CASSQESWGGAKTQYF	TGTGCCAGCAGCCAAGAGAGTTGGGGGGGGGCCAAGACCCAGTACTTC
TRBV3-1/TRBV3-2	NA	15	TRBD1	TRBJ1-5	CASSQDQGGSQPQHF	TGTGCCAGCAGCCAAGACCAGGGGGGCAGTCAGCCCCAGCATTTT